This T cell receptor (beta chain) was profiled in a study of early T cells in non-severe SARS-CoV-2 infection. For the study at large: Sequenced material consisted of bulk RNA (from unsorted whole blood), and chains were unpaired. Study outcomes and limitations: CD4 and private specificities were missed by VDJdb matching, which favored anti-spike CD8 responses.

V lost 5 bases and J lost 9; bases outside the gene matches: 10. The CDR3 contains 14 residues. Unique molecular identifiers (one per individual cDNA molecule) were attached. TCRdb used MiXCR to reprocess the 5' RACE reads, holding one entry per CDR3 protein. In the table there are some 91,000 distinct CDR3 sequences, about 10% of which are singletons. On this clonotype: Antigen unknown.

The gene calls are TRBV12-3 or TRBV12-4 and TRBJ2-1; 7 nucleotides match TRBD2. The TCR originated in an adult who was a healthcare worker with PCR-confirmed SARS-CoV-2 infection or an uninfected control (not recorded which). Sequencing was performed on whole blood, taken at baseline. CDR3 DNA sequence: TGTGCCAGCAGTCCAGGCGGGACTAAGGGTGAGCAGTTCTTC. This translates into CASSPGGTKGEQFF.